This TCR beta chain was profiled in a study of long-term antiretroviral therapy in people with HIV. Study results and limitations: From the mid-2000s to the late 2010s, blood was obtained, possibly while participants received older ART regimens. CDR3 lengths in HIV samples spanned a narrower range than controls.

As regards this clone: Its target is unknown.

Before DNA extraction, 1-10 million cryopreserved PBMC were held in the samples. V was trimmed by 4 bases and J by 14 bases, leaving 15 bases between them. CDR1 and CDR2 from the germline V gene are SGHDN and FVKESK. This CDR3 spans 12 amino acids. Version v3.0 of the immunoSEQ assay was performed at survey level. The protocol was immunoSEQ multiplex PCR, while the TCRdb copy is restricted to in-frame clones and leaves out a portion. The sample consists of 15,000 to 20,000 clones, about 78% of them appearing once. V is TRBV14 and J is TRBJ2-1; D remains ambiguous. The clonotype comes from a woman aged 25 to 39 with HIV. Specimen: unsorted PBMCs, collected 2.9 years after starting antiretroviral therapy. CDR3 sequence reads: CASSPPSKTKFF. In DNA form, the CDR3 reads TGTGCCAGCAGCCCACCCTCGAAGACGAAGTTCTTC.